This TCR beta chain was found in a study of response to subunit inactivated influenza vaccine. This clonotype has only a few counts. The antigen remains unidentified. Study results and caveats: Each seasonal flu vaccination may recruit only limited new T cells, authors suggested.

TCRdb used MiXCR to reprocess the RT-PCR reads, holding one entry per CDR3 protein. The sample lists just over 300,000 distinct CDR3 sequences, about a fifth occurring once. This material consisted of PBMCs from blood, taken less than 22 months after vaccination. This clonotype was sampled from a man aged 50-75 years who received an inactivated influenza vaccine.

CDR3 nucleotide sequence: TGCGCCACCAGAACTACCGCTGGATACAATGAGCAGTTCTTC. Its protein is CATRTTAGYNEQFF. The chain combines TRBV10-1 with TRBJ2-1; D not certain. Trimming took 10 bases from V and 4 from J, leaving 17 bases between them. CDR1 WNHNN and CDR2 SYGVQD come from the germline V gene (reference sequence). The CDR3 runs to 14 residues.